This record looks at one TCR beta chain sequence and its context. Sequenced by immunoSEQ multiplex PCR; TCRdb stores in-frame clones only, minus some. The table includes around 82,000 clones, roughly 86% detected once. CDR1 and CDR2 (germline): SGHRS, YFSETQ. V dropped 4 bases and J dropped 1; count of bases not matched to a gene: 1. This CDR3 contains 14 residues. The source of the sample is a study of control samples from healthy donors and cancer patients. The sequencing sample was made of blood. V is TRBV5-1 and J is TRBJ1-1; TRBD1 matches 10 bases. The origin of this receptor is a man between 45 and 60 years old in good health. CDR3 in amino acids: CASSRDRGNTEAFF. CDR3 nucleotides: TGCGCCAGCAGCAGGGACAGGGGGAACACTGAAGCTTTCTTT.